This is a list of T cell receptor beta chains from one sample in a study of T-cell memory formation after mild COVID-19. From the 5' RACE reads, TCRdb called clonotypes with MiXCR, one entry per CDR3 protein. The sample includes hundreds of thousands of distinct CDR3 sequences, 15% of them seen just once. Specimen: PBMCs or a T cell subset sorted from them (not recorded which). The source is an adult woman who had mild COVID-19 (a few samples of this study predate the infection). Cell type and time point are not known. The CDR3 runs from the conserved cysteine through the conserved F or W. D genes are given only for firm matches. The listing skips clone size in some rows; elsewhere it reads once, few, many or a size class.

J gene | D gene | V gene | clone size | CDR3 DNA | CDR3 protein
TRBJ1-3 | - | TRBV11-2 | - | TGTGCCAGCAGCAGCAGGTTTAGCTCTGGAAACACCATATATTTT | CASSSRFSSGNTIYF
TRBJ2-3 | - | TRBV9 | - | TGTGCCAGCAGCGTAGCGGGCAGTAGGGGCACAGATACGCAGTATTTT | CASSVAGSRGTDTQYF
TRBJ1-1 | TRBD1 | TRBV5-1 | - | TGCGCCAGCAGCCTTGCGTTTACGGGACAGATGAACACTGAAGCTTTCTTT | CASSLAFTGQMNTEAFF
TRBJ1-2 | TRBD1 | TRBV5-1 | - | TGCGCCAGCAGACAGGGGGACAGGGCCCAGGAAACTTATGGCTACACCTTC | CASRQGDRAQETYGYTF
TRBJ1-1 | TRBD1 | TRBV7-9 | many | TGTGCCAGCAGCACCCTCACAGGGGTTCGCACTGAAGCTTTCTTT | CASSTLTGVRTEAFF
TRBJ2-2 | TRBD1 | TRBV24-1 | many | TGTGCCACCAGTGAGCGGGACAGGGGGCGTACCGGGGAGCTGTTTTTT | CATSERDRGRTGELFF
TRBJ2-1 | - | TRBV18 | - | TGTGCCAGCTCACCGGGCAGGGGGGTTTTTGCCAGCTCCTACAATGAGCAGTTCTTC | CASSPGRGVFASSYNEQFF
TRBJ2-7 | TRBD2 | TRBV6-6 | few | TGTGCCAGCAGTTACGAGCGGGACTACGAGCAGTACTTC | CASSYERDYEQYF
TRBJ2-1 | - | TRBV5-1 | few | TGCGCCAGCAGCTTGGATTTTGTGAGCGACGAGCAGTTCTTC | CASSLDFVSDEQFF
TRBJ2-6 | - | TRBV5-1 | - | TGCGCCAGCGTCTCTGGGGCCAACGTCCTGACTTTC | CASVSGANVLTF
TRBJ1-1 | - | TRBV12-3/TRBV12-4 | few | TGTGCCAGCACCCAAACGCGGACTGAAGCTTTCTTT | CASTQTRTEAFF
TRBJ1-5 | TRBD1 | TRBV7-2 | - | TGTGCCAGCAGCTTAGCGGCAGGGGGACAGCCCCAGCATTTT | CASSLAAGGQPQHF
TRBJ2-3 | TRBD2 | TRBV2 | few | TGTGCCAGCAGCTCCTATGGACTAGCGGGAGGCACAGATACGCAGTATTTT | CASSSYGLAGGTDTQYF
TRBJ2-1 | TRBD2 | TRBV20-1 | few | TGCAGTGCTAGAGATCGTCGGACTAGCGGCACCAGCTCCTACAATGAGCAGTTCTTC | CSARDRRTSGTSSYNEQFF
TRBJ2-2 | - | TRBV5-1 | - | TGCGCCAGCAGCTCAGGACCGGGGGCCGGGGAGCTGTTTTTT | CASSSGPGAGELFF
TRBJ1-2 | - | TRBV2 | - | TGTGCCAGCAGTAATTCCAACTATGGCTACACCTTC | CASSNSNYGYTF
TRBJ1-5 | - | TRBV5-1 | - | TGCGCCAGCAGCTTGACGCCAATCGGCAATCAGCCCCAGCATTTT | CASSLTPIGNQPQHF
TRBJ2-5 | - | TRBV2 | - | TGTGCCAGCAGGGTCCTGCAAGAGACCCAGTACTTC | CASRVLQETQYF
TRBJ2-1 | - | TRBV5-1 | few | TGCGCCAGCAGCTTGCTGGGACTCGAGGGCAATGAGCAGTTCTTC | CASSLLGLEGNEQFF
TRBJ2-3 | - | TRBV11-2 | - | TGTGCCAGCAGCTTATGGCTCTCAGATACGCAGTATTTT | CASSLWLSDTQYF
TRBJ2-7 | TRBD2 | TRBV3-1 | - | TGTGCCAGCAGCCGCCGAGGGGCTAGCGGGGGCGAGCAGTACTTC | CASSRRGASGGEQYF
TRBJ2-1 | TRBD2 | TRBV3-1 | - | TGTGCCAGCAGCCACCTCGTCTTACTAGCGGGGGGCCAGGGTGAGCAGTTCTTC | CASSHLVLLAGGQGEQFF
TRBJ2-2 | - | TRBV7-3 | few | TGTGCCAGCAGCTTATCTGGGGGCTCCACCGGGGAGCTGTTTTTT | CASSLSGGSTGELFF
TRBJ1-1 | - | TRBV10-2 | once | TGCGCCAGCAGTGACCAGGGAATATCTGGAGCTTTCTTT | CASSDQGISGAFF
TRBJ2-3 | TRBD2 | TRBV5-1 | few | TGCGCCAGCAGCTTCGGGACTAGCGGGGGAGATACGCAGTATTTT | CASSFGTSGGDTQYF
TRBJ2-2 | - | TRBV12-3/TRBV12-4 | - | TGTGCCAGCAGCCCTTTGGGGGGGGGCCGATTCGGGGAGCTGTTTTTT | CASSPLGGGRFGELFF
TRBJ1-1 | TRBD1 | TRBV29-1 | - | TGCAGCATCCGGGACAGGGGTGACGGCACTGAAGCTTTCTTT | CSIRDRGDGTEAFF
TRBJ2-3 | - | TRBV7-9 | - | TGTGCCAGCAGCTTAGGGGTTGAAGATACGCAGTATTTT | CASSLGVEDTQYF
TRBJ2-7 | TRBD1 | TRBV10-3 | few | TGTGCCATCAGCCCCCAGGGGGACTACGAGCAGTACTTC | CAISPQGDYEQYF
TRBJ2-1 | - | TRBV15 | few | TGTGCCACCAGCAGAGATGGGACCCTTAGCTCCTACAATGAGCAGTTCTTC | CATSRDGTLSSYNEQFF